These 3 T cell receptor beta chains were sequenced from one sample in a study of shared clonotypes between healthy human individuals. The assay was immunoSEQ multiplex PCR, and TCRdb's table has in-frame clones only and misses some. Among about 680,000 clones listed, 74% were seen once. The sample taken for sequencing was memory CD4+ T cells sorted from blood. Subset noted: CD45RA-negative fraction. These receptors came from a woman in her 30s in good health.

This clone was seen a handful of times. Additional DNA sequences in this sample encode the identical CDR3. This chain connects TRBV7-9 to TRBJ1-5; D call uncertain. This CDR3 has 13 residues. CDR1 is SEHNR, CDR2 FQNEAQ, per germline (reference sequence). Trimming pared 1 base from V and 0 bases from J, leaving 1 base between. Here the CDR3 DNA reads TGTGCCAGCAGCTTAGATAGCAATCAGCCCCAGCATTTT. It encodes CASSLDSNQPQHF.

V and J are TRBV5-1 and TRBJ2-3; the match to TRBD2 covers 10 bases. Germline loops: CDR1 SGHRS, CDR2 YFSETQ. The CDR3 spans 18 residues. Unmatched junction bases numbered 8, after V lost 0 bases and J lost 1 base. CDR3 loop: CASSLGTSGTEGTDTQYF. The CDR3 DNA reads TGCGCCAGCAGCTTGGGGACTAGCGGTACTGAGGGCACAGATACGCAGTATTTT.

Of note for this clone: Different DNA sequences within this sample yield the same CDR3. The V gene is TRBV2, the J gene TRBJ2-7, with D possibly TRBD2 on 5 matching bases. Per germline, CDR1 SNHLY and CDR2 FYNNEI. The germline V and J ends were trimmed by 6 bases and 0 bases, with 12 bases remaining between them. This CDR3 has 14 residues. The CDR3, as DNA: TGTGCCAGCAGGTCCGGGGTCCTCTCCTACGAGCAGTACTTC. The encoded protein is CASRSGVLSYEQYF.